Detailed here is one T cell receptor (beta chain). What it binds is unknown. Treatment meaning: randomized to nivolumab then ipilimumab (arm A) or the reverse (arm B). Assay used: immunoSEQ multiplex PCR; TCRdb lists only in-frame clones, some missing. Seen here are under 10,000 clones, around 30% observed once, and the top ten hold 5% to 6.5%. The sample belongs to a study of sequential checkpoint blockade in melanoma. At the level of the study: Arm A got nivolumab then ipilimumab; arm B the reverse, 1:1.

Study observations and caveats: Pretreatment TIL clonality tracked with response in the nivolumab-first arm.

The CDR3 is made up of 15 amino acids. The trim removed 1 base at V and 4 bases at J, leaving 7 bases unmatched. Germline assignment: CDR1 SGHNT and CDR2 YENEEA. The V gene is TRBV11-3, the J gene TRBJ2-7; the match to TRBD1 covers 7 bases. This sequence originates from a human donor with melanoma. Source: tumor tissue (inferred from file names), taken from a patient given nivolumab and ipilimumab in sequence. The CDR3 DNA is TGTGCCAGCAGCTTAGGACAGGGTCGTAGGTACGAGCAGTACTTC. Translating it yields CASSLGQGRRYEQYF.